The TCR beta chain under discussion was sequenced for a study of metastatic and nonmetastatic thyroid tumors. Study background: Across blood and tumor or nodule tissue, repertoires from malignant and benign thyroid patients were compared with one another.

Patients were all untreated before their thyroid surgery. TCRdb re-called clones from the PCR reads using MiXCR. This table holds about 16,000 clones, around 25% found once. This clone has more than one count but fewer than ten. Its cognate antigen is unknown. V lost 2 bases and J 2 bases, leaving 13 bases between the germline ends. The CDR3 spans 15 residues. The germline V gene encodes CDR1 SEHNR and CDR2 FQNEAQ (reference sequence). Study-wide points: In both blood and tumor samples, TCR beta diversity was reported significantly higher for malignant than benign nodules.

The chain has TRBV7-9 and TRBJ2-7, with D maybe TRBD1 (5 bases). The receptor's source is a female donor with papillary thyroid cancer or a benign thyroid nodule (not recorded which). Some clones in this sample may be carry-over from other donors' samples. The material sequenced was adjacent normal tissue. The CDR3 nucleotides read TGTGCCAGCAGCTTACGGCAGGGTAGGCCCTACGAGCAGTACTTC. It translates to CASSLRQGRPYEQYF.